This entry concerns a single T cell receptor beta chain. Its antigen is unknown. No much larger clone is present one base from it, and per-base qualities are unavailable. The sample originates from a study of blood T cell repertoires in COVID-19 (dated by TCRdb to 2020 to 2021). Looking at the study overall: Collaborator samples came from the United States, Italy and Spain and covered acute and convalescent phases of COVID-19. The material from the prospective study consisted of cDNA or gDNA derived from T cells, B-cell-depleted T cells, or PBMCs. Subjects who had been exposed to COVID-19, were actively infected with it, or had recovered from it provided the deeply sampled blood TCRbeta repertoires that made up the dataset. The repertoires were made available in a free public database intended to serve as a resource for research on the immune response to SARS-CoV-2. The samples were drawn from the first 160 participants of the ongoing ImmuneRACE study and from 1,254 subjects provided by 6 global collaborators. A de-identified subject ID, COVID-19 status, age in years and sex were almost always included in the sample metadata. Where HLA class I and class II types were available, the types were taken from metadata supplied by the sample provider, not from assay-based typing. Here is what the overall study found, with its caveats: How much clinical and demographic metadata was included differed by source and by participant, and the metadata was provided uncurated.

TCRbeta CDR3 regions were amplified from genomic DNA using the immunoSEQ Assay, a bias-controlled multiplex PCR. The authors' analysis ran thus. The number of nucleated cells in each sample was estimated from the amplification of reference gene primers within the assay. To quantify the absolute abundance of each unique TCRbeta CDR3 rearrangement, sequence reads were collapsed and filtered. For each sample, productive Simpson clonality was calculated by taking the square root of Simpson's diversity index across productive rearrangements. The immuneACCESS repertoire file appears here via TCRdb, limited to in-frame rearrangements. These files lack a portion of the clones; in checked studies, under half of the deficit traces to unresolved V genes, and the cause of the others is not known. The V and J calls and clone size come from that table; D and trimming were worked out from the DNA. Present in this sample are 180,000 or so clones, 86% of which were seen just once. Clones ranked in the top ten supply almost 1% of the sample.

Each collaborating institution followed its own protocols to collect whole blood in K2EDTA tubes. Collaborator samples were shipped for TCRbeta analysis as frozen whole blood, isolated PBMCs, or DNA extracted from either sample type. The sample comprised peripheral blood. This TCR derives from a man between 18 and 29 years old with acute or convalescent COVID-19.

The CDR3 here reads CASSEQGINTGELFF. Read as DNA, the sequence is TGTGCCAGCAGCGAGCAGGGGATTAACACCGGGGAGCTGTTTTTT. The rearrangement combines TRBV2 with TRBJ2-2; a tentative D call is TRBD1 (6 bases match). V gives up 6 bases and J gives up 2 bases, and the segment between their germline ends measures 13 bases. The germline V gene provides CDR1 SNHLY and CDR2 FYNNEI. Including the terminal cysteine and phenylalanine, the CDR3 comprises 15 residues. Only the CDR3 DNA stays, 45 bases, in frame from base 1.